Included here is one T cell receptor beta chain sequence, with context. These data are taken from a study of control samples from healthy donors and cancer patients. Germline CDR1 and CDR2: SGHDN and FVKESK. This CDR3 spans 13 amino acids. V lost 4 bases to trimming and J lost 7 bases; unmatched junction nucleotides: 6. TCRdb keeps only in-frame clones here, not all; method: immunoSEQ multiplex PCR. The sample records around 110,000 clones, more than 85% being singletons. This rearrangement joins TRBV14 to TRBJ1-2; 7 positions match TRBD1. The TCR was taken from a young man in good health. Material for sequencing was blood. The CDR3 bases are TGTGCCAGCAGCCTAGGACAGGACGGTGGCTACACCTTC. Protein sequence: CASSLGQDGGYTF. Based on the CDR3 plus reference TRBV14 and TRBJ1-2, the full variable domain is EAGVTQFPSHSVIEKGQTVTLRCDPISGHDNLYWYRRVMGKEIKFLLHFVKESKQDESGMPNNRFLAERTGGTYSTLKVQPAELEDSGVYFCASSLGQDGGYTFGSGTRLTVV.